The 15 T cell receptor beta chains presented below share a single source sample, sequenced in a study of T cells after yellow fever vaccination. TCRdb used MiXCR to reprocess the 5' RACE reads, holding one entry per CDR3 protein. The sample lists some 32,000 distinct CDR3 sequences, about 4.4% seen once, with 40% to 55% in the top ten. This specimen was CD8+ T cells sorted from PBMCs, taken 5 days after the yellow fever booster vaccination. The receptors derive from a man younger than 40 who received the YFV17D yellow fever vaccine.

The table lists this clonotype with many counts. The chain combines TRBV6-5 with TRBJ2-7; D is perhaps TRBD1 (5 bases). Germline CDR1 is MNHEY and CDR2 is SVGAGI. The CDR3 loop spans 14 amino acids. Trimming removed 0 bases at V and 0 bases at J, with 6 bases between. The CDR3 nucleotides read TGTGCCAGCAGTTACTCAGGGGCCTCCTACGAGCAGTACTTC. Protein sequence: CASSYSGASYEQYF.

Ten or more counts support this clonotype. CDR3 residues: CSANEGSGNTIYF. In DNA, the CDR3 is TGCAGCGCCAACGAGGGCTCTGGAAACACCATATATTTT. The rearrangement uses TRBV29-1 and TRBJ1-3, with D unclear. There are 13 residues in the CDR3. Trimming shortened V by 7 bases and J by 0 bases, and 10 bases separated the two germline ends. From germline, CDR1 is SQVTM and CDR2 ANQGSEA.

This clonotype was observed at least ten times. This chain's CDR3 is CASSVEKTATQNYGYTF. CDR3 nucleotide sequence: TGTGCCAGCAGCGTAGAGAAGACAGCGACACAAAACTATGGCTACACCTTC. The V call is TRBV9, the J call TRBJ1-2; tentatively, D is TRBD1 (5 bases). The germline V gene has CDR1 SGDLS and CDR2 YYNGEE. The V end lost 0 bases, the J end lost 2 bases, and 17 bases lay between the germline ends. The length of the CDR3 is 17 residues.

This clonotype has at least ten counts. V gene TRBV20-1 combines with J gene TRBJ2-1; D gene unclear. The CDR3 has 15 residues. Trimming pared 3 bases from V and 4 bases from J, leaving 16 bases between. The germline V gene encodes CDR1 DFQATT and CDR2 SNEGSKA (reference sequence). This CDR3 reads CSASPLEQEYNEQFF. CDR3 coding DNA: TGCAGTGCTAGCCCCCTTGAGCAGGAGTACAATGAGCAGTTCTTC.

There are many counts of this clonotype. This chain uses TRBV6-2 or TRBV6-3 with TRBJ2-7; D is uncertain. The CDR3 has 13 residues. CDR1 and CDR2 from the germline V gene are MNHEY and SVGEGT. Trimming left V 4 bases short and J 6 bases short, with 13 bases between. The CDR3 DNA reads as TGTGCCAGCAGTTTAGCCTCGTGGGGCGAGCAGTACTTC. This gives the protein CASSLASWGEQYF.

The chain couples TRBV20-1 to TRBJ2-1, with D possibly TRBD2 on 6 matching bases. The germline CDR1 and CDR2 sequences are DFQATT and SNEGSKA (reference sequence). V lost 5 bases to trimming and J lost 0 bases, with 17 bases between them. The CDR3 extends over 16 amino acids. DNA for the CDR3: TGCAGTGCTGCCCGAAGCCCCGGGAGCTCCTACAATGAGCAGTTCTTC. Translated, it gives CSAARSPGSSYNEQFF.

There are many counts of this clonotype. In nucleotides, the CDR3 is TGTGCCAGCTCACTAGCGGGAGAAGGCTACGAGCAGTACTTC. Its translation is CASSLAGEGYEQYF. This chain uses TRBV18 with TRBJ2-7, with 9 bases fitting TRBD2. V lost 4 bases, J lost 3 bases, and 4 bases stayed unmatched. The CDR3 runs 14 residues. The germline V gene has CDR1 KGHSH and CDR2 LQKENI.

This clonotype was detected many times. V gene TRBV5-1 combines with J gene TRBJ2-7; tentatively, D is TRBD1 (6 bases). The CDR3 is 13 amino acids. CDR1 and CDR2 (germline): SGHRS, YFSETQ. The ends were cut back, 4 bases at V and 3 bases at J, with 11 bases in the middle. CDR3 in amino acids: CASSGDKHYEQYF. The CDR3 nucleotides are TGCGCCAGCAGCGGGGACAAGCACTACGAGCAGTACTTC.

At least ten counts were recorded for this clonotype. The chain combines TRBV7-2 with TRBJ2-5, with TRBD1 matching 8 bases. CDR1 is SGHTA and CDR2 is FQGNSA in the germline V gene. V was clipped by 2 bases and J by 2 bases; unmatched bases: 16. CDR3 length: 19 amino acids. The CDR3 DNA sequence: TGTGCCAGCAGCTTACCCAATTCCAACAGGGGGAACCAACAAGAGACCCAGTACTTC. As protein: CASSLPNSNRGNQQETQYF.

CDR3 bases: TGTGCCTGGGAGGAACAGCCAAATGAAAAACTGTTTTTT. Its translation is CAWEEQPNEKLFF. The chain has TRBV30 and TRBJ1-4, with D unclear. V was trimmed by 5 bases and J by 5 bases, leaving 12 bases between them. Germline CDR1 GTSNPN, CDR2 SVGIG (reference sequence). This CDR3 comprises 13 residues.

This clonotype occurred many times. The chain joins TRBV14 to TRBJ2-1; 7 bases agree with TRBD2. The length of the CDR3 is 17 residues. V was clipped by 0 bases and J by 6 bases; unmatched bases: 11. CDR1 SGHDN and CDR2 FVKESK come from the germline V gene. The CDR3 bases are TGTGCCAGCAGCCAAGAGGTCGATAGCGGGCTGCTCAATGAGCAGTTCTTC. Protein product: CASSQEVDSGLLNEQFF.

This clonotype was counted at least ten times. The chain has TRBV4-3 and TRBJ2-5; 9 nucleotides align to TRBD2. Germline CDR1 LGHNA, CDR2 YSLEER. The CDR3 has 18 amino acids. Unmatched junction bases numbered 10, after V lost 1 base and J lost 1 base. CDR3 nucleotide sequence: TGCGCCAGCAGCCAAGTATCTTCGCTAGCGGGATTCCAAGAGACCCAGTACTTC. Translating it yields CASSQVSSLAGFQETQYF.

This clonotype was observed at least ten times. The chain combines TRBV7-2 with TRBJ2-2, with D unclear. The CDR3 length is 12 residues. In germline, CDR1 is SGHTA, CDR2 FQGNSA. Trimming removed 5 bases from V and 8 bases from J, with 9 bases in between. The CDR3 loop reads CASSTPQGELFF. CDR3 in DNA: TGTGCCAGCAGCACCCCCCAGGGGGAGCTGTTTTTT.

Ten or more counts support this clonotype. The chain carries TRBV4-1 and TRBJ2-2; 8 bases match TRBD2. The CDR3 sequence is 19 residues long. Unmatched junction bases numbered 15, after V lost 0 bases and J lost 6 bases. The germline CDR1 and CDR2 sequences are MGHRA and YSYEKL. The CDR3 loop reads CASSQEGTSATSVPGELFF. CDR3 DNA sequence: TGCGCCAGCAGCCAAGAAGGGACATCCGCGACTAGCGTACCCGGGGAGCTGTTTTTT.

This clonotype showed up many times. V usage is TRBV4-3 and J usage is TRBJ2-3; D gene uncertain. The germline gives CDR1 LGHNA, CDR2 YSLEER. V lost 2 bases to trimming and J lost 4 bases, with 16 bases between them. The CDR3 is 16 residues long. The CDR3 protein is CASSQTSGSPADTQYF. The CDR3 nucleotides are TGCGCCAGCAGCCAAACGTCGGGTTCCCCCGCAGATACGCAGTATTTT.